The next 17 T cell receptor beta chains were all read from a single sample in a study of shared clonotypes between healthy human individuals. The table came from immunoSEQ multiplex PCR; TCRdb's copy has only in-frame clones and leaves some out. The sample lists almost 750,000 clones; over 60% were seen once. Material for sequencing was memory CD4+ T cells sorted from blood. Subset described: CD45RA-negative fraction. All receptors derive from a woman in her 30s in good health.

This chain connects TRBV19 to TRBJ2-3; 10 bases align to TRBD1. This CDR3 region has 16 residues. Germline trimming cut 2 bases from V and 9 bases from J; bases unmatched to any gene: 11. The germline V gene has CDR1 LNHDA and CDR2 SQIVND (reference sequence). The CDR3 is CASSIPGQGSSGTQYF. The CDR3 coding sequence is TGTGCCAGTAGTATACCGGGACAGGGGTCTTCGGGGACGCAGTATTTT.

The J gene is TRBJ2-5, the V gene TRBV6-1; tentative D call: TRBD2 (6 bases). V was cut by 5 bases and J by 6 bases, with 13 bases left in between. The germline CDR1 and CDR2 sequences are MNHNS and SASEGT. There are 13 residues in the CDR3. CDR3 amino acids: CASSRLAVQTQYF. The CDR3 DNA is TGTGCCAGCAGTCGTTTAGCGGTTCAGACCCAGTACTTC.

The rearrangement joins TRBV6-5 to TRBJ1-2, with a weak D call TRBD1 (6 bases). V shed 7 bases and J shed 4 bases, with 13 bases lying between them. This CDR3 has 13 residues. Germline CDR1 MNHEY, CDR2 SVGAGI. Written as DNA, the CDR3 is TGTGCCAGCACCAAAGGACAGCTCTATGGCTACACCTTC. The encoded protein is CASTKGQLYGYTF.

The chain links TRBV5-1 to TRBJ1-1; D is perhaps TRBD1 (6 bases). V dropped 4 bases and J dropped 5 bases, with 18 bases sitting between them. CDR1 and CDR2 (germline): SGHRS, YFSETQ. The CDR3 is 15 residues long. CDR3 sequence reads: CASSPGDTSVTEAFF. Written as DNA, the CDR3 is TGCGCCAGCAGCCCAGGGGACACGTCAGTTACTGAAGCTTTCTTT.

The chain couples TRBV19 to TRBJ2-3; D is ambiguous. CDR1 is LNHDA, CDR2 SQIVND, per germline (reference sequence). V gave up 8 bases and J gave up 3 bases, with 9 bases separating them. CDR3 length: 12 residues. As DNA, the CDR3 is TGTGCCAGTGCGCTGGGTACAGATACGCAGTATTTT. This codes for CASALGTDTQYF.

The J gene is TRBJ2-7, the V gene TRBV10-3; no firm D call. In germline, CDR1 is ENHRY, CDR2 SYGVKD. Trimming shortened V by 2 bases and J by 4 bases, and 15 bases separated the two germline ends. The CDR3 is 15 amino acids. CDR3 amino acids: CAISEAASTGYEQYF. The CDR3 region has the DNA TGTGCCATCAGTGAGGCAGCCTCGACCGGTTACGAGCAGTACTTC.

The chain uses TRBV5-1 and TRBJ1-4; the D gene is possibly TRBD1 (6 bases). Trimming took 2 bases from V and 4 from J, leaving 9 bases between them. The CDR3 length is 14 residues. Germline CDR1 is SGHRS and CDR2 is YFSETQ. Written as DNA, the CDR3 is TGCGCCAGCAGCTTACAGGGATATAATGAAAAACTGTTTTTT. It translates to CASSLQGYNEKLFF.

This chain connects TRBV2 to TRBJ2-7; 9 nucleotides align to TRBD2. J gave up 0 bases and V 5 bases, and 5 bases lay outside the gene matches. The CDR3 has 15 residues. Germline V gene sequence: CDR1 SNHLY, CDR2 FYNNEI. CDR3 nucleotides: TGTGCCAGCAGTCCTAGCGGGACTCCCTCCTACGAGCAGTACTTC. Translation: CASSPSGTPSYEQYF. Together with reference TRBV2 and TRBJ2-7, the CDR3 gives the full variable domain: EPEVTQTPSHQVTQMGQEVILRCVPISNHLYFYWYRQILGQKVEFLVSFYNNEISEKSEIFDDQFSVERPDGSNFTLKIRSTKLEDSAMYFCASSPSGTPSYEQYFGPGTRLTVT.

This chain connects TRBV6-5 to TRBJ2-7; D is uncertain. V was clipped by 10 bases and J by 2 bases, with 21 bases between them. Looked up from germline, CDR1 is MNHEY and CDR2 is SVGAGI. This CDR3 spans 15 amino acids. The CDR3 DNA follows: TGTGCCACCCCAAGGTCCCTGACGTCGGCCTACGAGCAGTACTTC. It is translated as CATPRSLTSAYEQYF.

The chain employs TRBV9 and TRBJ2-5, with 8 bases identical to TRBD1. Trimming took 2 bases from V and 5 from J; bases not matched to a gene: 11. CDR3 length equals 16 residues. CDR1 SGDLS and CDR2 YYNGEE come from the germline V gene. As DNA, the CDR3 is TGTGCCAGCAGCGTGGGGGACAGGCTCCGACGGGAGACCCAGTACTTC. Encoded protein: CASSVGDRLRRETQYF.

J is TRBJ2-3 and V is TRBV5-1; 10 positions agree with TRBD2. The CDR3 covers 15 residues. J was trimmed by 7 bases and V by 0 bases; bases with no gene match: 5. CDR1 and CDR2 from the germline V gene are SGHRS and YFSETQ. The CDR3 DNA is TGCGCCAGCAGCTTGGCCCTAGCGGGAGTATATACGCAGTATTTT. It is translated as CASSLALAGVYTQYF.

The rearrangement uses TRBV28 and TRBJ1-1, with a tentative D call TRBD1 (5 bases). The germline V and J ends were trimmed by 4 bases and 0 bases, with 15 bases remaining between them. The CDR3 has 16 amino acids. Germline assignment: CDR1 MDHEN and CDR2 SYDVKM. The CDR3 DNA is TGTGCCAGCAGTTCCGCCGGGGAGGGGCTGAACACTGAAGCTTTCTTT. The encoded protein is CASSSAGEGLNTEAFF.

There are a few counts of this clone. The CDR3 DNA reads as TGTGCCTGGGGAGGGGGTTTAGGACCGGACACCATATATTTT. This codes for CAWGGGLGPDTIYF. J is TRBJ1-3 and V is TRBV30; D possibly corresponds to TRBD1 (6 bases). CDR1 is GTSNPN, CDR2 SVGIG, per germline (reference sequence). The CDR3 spans 14 residues. The V and J ends lost 5 bases and 8 bases respectively, with 19 bases between them.

CDR3 in DNA: TGTGCCAGCAGACGACCTAGGGGGAACCTATACAATGAGCAGTTCTTC. Its translation is CASRRPRGNLYNEQFF. The rearrangement joins TRBV27 to TRBJ2-1; D is perhaps TRBD1 (6 bases). Deletions cut 6 bases from V and 4 bases from J, with 19 bases between. This CDR3 comprises 16 residues. The germline V gene has CDR1 MNHEY and CDR2 SMNVEV (reference sequence).

This chain uses TRBV29-1 with TRBJ1-1, with D possibly matching TRBD1 (5 bases). The CDR3 loop spans 15 amino acids. V lost 7 bases to trimming and J lost 11 bases, with 29 bases between them. Germline V gene data show CDR1 as SQVTM and CDR2 as ANQGSEA. CDR3 in DNA: TGCAGCGGCCGGGGCGCCGAGGGTATGGGGCCTGCGGCTTTCTTT. Translating it yields CSGRGAEGMGPAAFF.

The J gene is TRBJ1-2, the V gene TRBV4-1; TRBD1 agrees at 7 bases. Germline V gene data show CDR1 as MGHRA and CDR2 as YSYEKL. CDR3 length: 14 amino acids. With V trimmed by 3 bases and J by 8 bases, 9 bases remained unmatched. CDR3 loop: CASSQKSTGSGYTF. CDR3 nucleotide sequence: TGCGCCAGCAGCCAGAAATCGACAGGGTCCGGCTACACCTTC.

V and J are TRBV5-1 and TRBJ2-1; TRBD1 aligns across 7 bases. J gave up 8 bases and V 3 bases, and 5 bases lay outside the gene matches. This CDR3 has 13 residues. CDR1 and CDR2 from the germline V gene are SGHRS and YFSETQ. The CDR3 region has the DNA TGCGCCAGCAGCTCATACGACAGGGATGAGCAGTTCTTC. This translates into CASSSYDRDEQFF. Based on the CDR3 plus reference TRBV5-1 and TRBJ2-1, the full variable domain is KAGVTQTPRYLIKTRGQQVTLSCSPISGHRSVSWYQQTPGQGLQFLFEYFSETQRNKGNFPGRFSGRQFSNSRSEMNVSTLELGDSALYLCASSSYDRDEQFFGPGTRLTVL.